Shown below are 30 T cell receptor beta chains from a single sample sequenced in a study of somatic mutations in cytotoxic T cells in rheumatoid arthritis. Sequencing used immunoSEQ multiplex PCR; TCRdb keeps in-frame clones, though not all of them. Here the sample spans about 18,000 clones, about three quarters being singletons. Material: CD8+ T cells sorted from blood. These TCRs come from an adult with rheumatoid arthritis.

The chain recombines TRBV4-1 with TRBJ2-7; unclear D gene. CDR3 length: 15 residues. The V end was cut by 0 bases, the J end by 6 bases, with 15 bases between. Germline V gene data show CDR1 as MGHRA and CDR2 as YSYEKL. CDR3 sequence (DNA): TGCGCCAGCAGCCAAGACCCAGCCCAAACTTTCGAGCAGTACTTC. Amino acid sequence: CASSQDPAQTFEQYF.

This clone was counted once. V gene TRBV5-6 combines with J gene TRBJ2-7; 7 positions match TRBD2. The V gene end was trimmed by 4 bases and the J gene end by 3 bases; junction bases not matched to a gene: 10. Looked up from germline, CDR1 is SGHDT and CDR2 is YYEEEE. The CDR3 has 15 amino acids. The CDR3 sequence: CASSELANINYEQYF. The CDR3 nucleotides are TGTGCCAGCAGCGAACTAGCGAACATCAACTACGAGCAGTACTTC.

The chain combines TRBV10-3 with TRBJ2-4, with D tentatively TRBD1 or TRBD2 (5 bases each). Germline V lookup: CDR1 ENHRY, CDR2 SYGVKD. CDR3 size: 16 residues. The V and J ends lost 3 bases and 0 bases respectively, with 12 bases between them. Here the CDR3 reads CAISDSWGPAKNIQYF. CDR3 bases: TGTGCCATCAGTGATTCGTGGGGACCAGCCAAAAACATTCAGTACTTC.

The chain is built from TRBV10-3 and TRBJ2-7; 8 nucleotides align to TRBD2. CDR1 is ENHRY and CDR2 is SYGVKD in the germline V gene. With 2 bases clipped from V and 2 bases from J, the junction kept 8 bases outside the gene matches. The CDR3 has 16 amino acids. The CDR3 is CAISENLAGVTYEQYF. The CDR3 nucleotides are TGTGCCATCAGTGAGAACCTAGCGGGTGTCACCTACGAGCAGTACTTC.

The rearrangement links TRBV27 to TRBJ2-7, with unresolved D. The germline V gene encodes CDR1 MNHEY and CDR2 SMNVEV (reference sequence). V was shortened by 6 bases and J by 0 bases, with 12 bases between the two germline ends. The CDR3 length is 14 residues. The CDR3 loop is CASSNDPFSYEQYF. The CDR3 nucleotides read TGTGCCAGCAGCAACGACCCCTTCTCCTACGAGCAGTACTTC.

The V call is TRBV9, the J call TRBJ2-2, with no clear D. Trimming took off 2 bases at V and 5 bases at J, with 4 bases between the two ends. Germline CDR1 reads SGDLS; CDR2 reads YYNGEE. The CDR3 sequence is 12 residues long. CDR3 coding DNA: TGTGCCAGCAGCGTCCGAACCGGGGAGCTGTTTTTT. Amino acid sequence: CASSVRTGELFF.

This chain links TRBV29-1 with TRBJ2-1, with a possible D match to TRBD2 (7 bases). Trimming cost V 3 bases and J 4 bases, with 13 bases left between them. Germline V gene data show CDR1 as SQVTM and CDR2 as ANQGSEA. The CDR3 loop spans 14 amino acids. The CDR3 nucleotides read TGCAGCGTTGATCGGGGAGGGGGATACAATGAGCAGTTCTTC. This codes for CSVDRGGGYNEQFF.

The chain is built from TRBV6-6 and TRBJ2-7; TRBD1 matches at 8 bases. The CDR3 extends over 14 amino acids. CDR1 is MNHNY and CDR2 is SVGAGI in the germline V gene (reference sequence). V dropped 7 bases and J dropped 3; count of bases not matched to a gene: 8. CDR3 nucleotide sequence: TGTGCCAGCAACTCTCCGGGACAGGACTACGAGCAGTACTTC. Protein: CASNSPGQDYEQYF.

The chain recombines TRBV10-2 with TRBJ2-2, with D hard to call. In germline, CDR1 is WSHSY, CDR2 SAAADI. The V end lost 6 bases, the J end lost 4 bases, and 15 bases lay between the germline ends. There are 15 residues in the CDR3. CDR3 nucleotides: TGCGCCAGCAGGGTTCATTTGGGAAGCACCGGGGAGCTGTTTTTT. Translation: CASRVHLGSTGELFF.

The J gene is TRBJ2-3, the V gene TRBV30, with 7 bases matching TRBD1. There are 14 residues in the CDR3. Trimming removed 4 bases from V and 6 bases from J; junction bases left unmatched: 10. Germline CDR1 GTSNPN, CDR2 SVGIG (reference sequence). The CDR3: CAWIGGDRDDTQYF. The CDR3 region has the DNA TGTGCCTGGATAGGAGGAGACAGGGATGATACGCAGTATTTT.

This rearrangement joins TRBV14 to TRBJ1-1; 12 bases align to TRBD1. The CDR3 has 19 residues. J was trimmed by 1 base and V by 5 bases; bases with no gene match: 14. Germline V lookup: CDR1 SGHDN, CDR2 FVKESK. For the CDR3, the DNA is TGTGCCAGCAGCTTTCATTCTCCGGGACAGGGGGCAGGGAACACTGAAGCTTTCTTT. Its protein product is CASSFHSPGQGAGNTEAFF. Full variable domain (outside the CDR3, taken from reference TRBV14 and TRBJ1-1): EAGVTQFPSHSVIEKGQTVTLRCDPISGHDNLYWYRRVMGKEIKFLLHFVKESKQDESGMPNNRFLAERTGGTYSTLKVQPAELEDSGVYFCASSFHSPGQGAGNTEAFFGQGTRLTVV.

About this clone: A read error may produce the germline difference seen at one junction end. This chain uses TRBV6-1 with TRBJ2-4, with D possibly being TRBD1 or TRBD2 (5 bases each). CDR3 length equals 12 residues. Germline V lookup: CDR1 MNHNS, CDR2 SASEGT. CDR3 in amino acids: CASRGTAPIGDF. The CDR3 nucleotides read TGTGCCAGCAGAGGGACGGCACCGATCGGGGACTTC.

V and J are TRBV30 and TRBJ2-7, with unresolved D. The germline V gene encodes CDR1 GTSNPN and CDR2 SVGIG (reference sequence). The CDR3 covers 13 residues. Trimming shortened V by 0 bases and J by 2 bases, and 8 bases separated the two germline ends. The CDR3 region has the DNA TGTGCCTGGAGTGTAACTAAGACCTACGAGCAGTACTTC. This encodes CAWSVTKTYEQYF.

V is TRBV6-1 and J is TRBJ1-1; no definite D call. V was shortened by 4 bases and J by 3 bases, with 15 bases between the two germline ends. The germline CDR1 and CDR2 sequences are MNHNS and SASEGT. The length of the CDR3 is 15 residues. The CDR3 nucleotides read TGTGCCAGCAGTGGATTCCCCGGGTTGGACACTGAAGCTTTCTTT. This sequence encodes CASSGFPGLDTEAFF.

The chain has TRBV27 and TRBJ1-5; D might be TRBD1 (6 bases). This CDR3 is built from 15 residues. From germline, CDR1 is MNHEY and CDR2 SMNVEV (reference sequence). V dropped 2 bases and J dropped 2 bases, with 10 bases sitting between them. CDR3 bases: TGTGCCAGCAGTTTACAGGGGAGAGGCAATCAGCCCCAGCATTTT. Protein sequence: CASSLQGRGNQPQHF.

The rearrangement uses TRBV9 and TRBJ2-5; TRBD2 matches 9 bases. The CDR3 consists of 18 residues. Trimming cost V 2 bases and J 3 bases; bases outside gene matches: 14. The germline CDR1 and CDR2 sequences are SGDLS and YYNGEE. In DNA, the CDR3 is TGTGCCAGCAGCGTCGGGTCTGGGCTAGCGGGATTTAAAGAGACCCAGTACTTC. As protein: CASSVGSGLAGFKETQYF.

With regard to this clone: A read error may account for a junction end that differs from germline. CDR3 nucleotides: TGTGCCAGCAGCCCGGATGACAGCATGAACGCTGAAGCTTTCTTT. Its protein is CASSPDDSMNAEAFF. The chain carries TRBV9 and TRBJ1-1, with a weak D call TRBD1 (5 bases). This CDR3 is 15 amino acids long. Germline lookup yields CDR1 SGDLS and CDR2 YYNGEE.

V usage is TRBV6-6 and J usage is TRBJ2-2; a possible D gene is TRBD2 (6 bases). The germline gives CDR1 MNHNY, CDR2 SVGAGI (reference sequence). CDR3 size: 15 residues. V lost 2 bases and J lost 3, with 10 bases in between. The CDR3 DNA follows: TGTGCCAGCAGTTACGGGGGGAGCTACACCGGGGAGCTGTTTTTT. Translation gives CASSYGGSYTGELFF.

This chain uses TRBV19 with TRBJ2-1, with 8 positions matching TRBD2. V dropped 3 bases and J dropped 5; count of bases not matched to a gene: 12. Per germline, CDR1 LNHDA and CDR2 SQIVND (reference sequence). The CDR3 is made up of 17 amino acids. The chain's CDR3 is CASSMPSGSGAHNEQFF. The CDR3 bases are TGTGCCAGTAGTATGCCCAGCGGGAGTGGGGCACACAATGAGCAGTTCTTC.

This chain's CDR3 is CASSIGVTALARGNTIYF. In DNA, the CDR3 is TGTGCCAGTAGTATAGGGGTGACAGCCCTCGCAAGAGGAAACACCATATATTTT. The J gene is TRBJ1-3, the V gene TRBV19; a possible D gene is TRBD1 (5 bases). V was trimmed by 1 base and J by 4 bases, leaving 20 bases between them. This CDR3 is built from 18 residues. In germline, CDR1 is LNHDA, CDR2 SQIVND (reference sequence).

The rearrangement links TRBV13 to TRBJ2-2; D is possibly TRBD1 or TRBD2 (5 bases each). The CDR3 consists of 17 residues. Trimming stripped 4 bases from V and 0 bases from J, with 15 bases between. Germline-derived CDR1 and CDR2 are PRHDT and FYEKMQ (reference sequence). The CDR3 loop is CASSYTAGTANTGELFF. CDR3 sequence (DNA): TGTGCCAGCAGCTACACTGCCGGGACGGCGAACACCGGGGAGCTGTTTTTT.

The CDR3 region is CASSLGSDTQYF. Here the CDR3 DNA reads TGTGCCAGCAGCTTAGGTTCAGATACGCAGTATTTT. V usage is TRBV5-4 and J usage is TRBJ2-3; D gene ambiguous. CDR3 length: 12 amino acids. Germline V CDR1 and CDR2: SGHNT, YYREEE (reference sequence). With 2 bases removed from V and 4 bases from J, the gap between germline ends came to 5 bases. Complete variable domain (other parts from reference TRBV5-4 and TRBJ2-3): ETGVTQSPTHLIKTRGQQVTLRCSSQSGHNTVSWYQQALGQGPQFIFQYYREEENGRGNFPPRFSGLQFPNYSSELNVNALELDDSALYLCASSLGSDTQYFGPGTRLTVL.

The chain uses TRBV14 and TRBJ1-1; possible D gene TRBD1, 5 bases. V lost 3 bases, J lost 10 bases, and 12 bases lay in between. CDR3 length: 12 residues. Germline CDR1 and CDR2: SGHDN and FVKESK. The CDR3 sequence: CASSQGPRGAFF. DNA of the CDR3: TGTGCCAGCAGCCAGGGGCCCCGGGGAGCTTTCTTT.

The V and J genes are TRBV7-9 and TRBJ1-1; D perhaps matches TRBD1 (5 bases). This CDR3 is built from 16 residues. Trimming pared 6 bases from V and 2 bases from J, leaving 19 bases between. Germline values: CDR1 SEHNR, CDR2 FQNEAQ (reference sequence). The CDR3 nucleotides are TGTGCCAGCAGTTATTATGGGGGACTTCCAAACACTGAAGCTTTCTTT. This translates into CASSYYGGLPNTEAFF. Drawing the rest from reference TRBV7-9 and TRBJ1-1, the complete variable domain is DTGVSQNPRHKITKRGQNVTFRCDPISEHNRLYWYRQTLGQGPEFLTYFQNEAQLEKSRLLSDRFSAERPKGSFSTLEIQRTEQGDSAMYLCASSYYGGLPNTEAFFGQGTRLTVV.

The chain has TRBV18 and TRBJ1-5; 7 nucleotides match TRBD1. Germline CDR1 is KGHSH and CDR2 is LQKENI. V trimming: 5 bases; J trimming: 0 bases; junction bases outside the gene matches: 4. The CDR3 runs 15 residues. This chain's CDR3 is CASSAGTDSNQPQHF. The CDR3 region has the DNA TGTGCCAGCTCAGCAGGGACAGATAGCAATCAGCCCCAGCATTTT.

CDR3 amino acids: CASSIGGSNILEHYEQYF. In DNA form, the CDR3 reads TGTGCCAGTAGTATAGGGGGGTCAAACATCTTGGAACACTACGAGCAGTACTTC. This chain uses TRBV19 with TRBJ2-7; D possibly matches TRBD1 or TRBD2 (5 bases each). Germline V gives CDR1 LNHDA, CDR2 SQIVND (reference sequence). The CDR3 is 18 amino acids. Trimming pared 1 base from V and 3 bases from J, leaving 22 bases between.

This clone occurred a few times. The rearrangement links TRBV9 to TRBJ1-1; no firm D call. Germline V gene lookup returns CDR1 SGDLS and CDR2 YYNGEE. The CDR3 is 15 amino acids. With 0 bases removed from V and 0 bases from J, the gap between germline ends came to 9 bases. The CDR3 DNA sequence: TGTGCCAGCAGCGTAGCGGCGGCGATGAACACTGAAGCTTTCTTT. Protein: CASSVAAAMNTEAFF.

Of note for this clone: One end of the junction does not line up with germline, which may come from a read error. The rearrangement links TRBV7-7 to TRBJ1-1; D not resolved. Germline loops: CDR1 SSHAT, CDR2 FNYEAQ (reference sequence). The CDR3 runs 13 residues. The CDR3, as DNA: TGTGCTAGCAGCTTACACACGAACACTGAAGCTTTCTTT. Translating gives CASSLHTNTEAFF.

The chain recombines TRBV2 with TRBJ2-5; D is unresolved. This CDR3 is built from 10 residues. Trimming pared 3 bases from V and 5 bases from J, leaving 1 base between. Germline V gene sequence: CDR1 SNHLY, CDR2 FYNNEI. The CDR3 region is CASSEETQYF. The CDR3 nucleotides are TGTGCCAGCAGTGAGGAGACCCAGTACTTC.

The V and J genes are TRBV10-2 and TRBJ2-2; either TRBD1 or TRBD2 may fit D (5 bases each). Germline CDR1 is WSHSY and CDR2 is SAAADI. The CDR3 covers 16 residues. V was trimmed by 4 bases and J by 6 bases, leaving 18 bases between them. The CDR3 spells CASSVGVGRDAGELFF. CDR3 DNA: TGCGCCAGCAGTGTGGGGGTGGGAAGGGACGCCGGGGAGCTGTTTTTT.